This T cell receptor (beta chain) was identified during a study of cytomegalovirus exposure and HLA in healthy donors. Study outcomes and limitations: It was 160 or so TCR beta chains that were listed as cytomegalovirus-associated.

The study ran its PCR with 60 Vbeta and 13 Jbeta primers. Authors' analysis steps: It was a later analysis that counted some 80 million unique TCR beta chains, of which some 9.9 million were shared. TCRdb's copy holds only in-frame clones and misses some; the assay was immunoSEQ multiplex PCR. The V and J calls and the clone size are those of that table, but D and trimming were determined from the DNA. The repertoire has 150,000 to 200,000 clones, about 77% of them found once; the top ten carry approximately 2.5%. Looked up from germline, CDR1 is PRHDT and CDR2 is FYEKMQ (reference sequence). Trimming at V came to 9 bases and at J to 7 bases, leaving 9 bases not matched to a gene. The CDR3 length is 13 residues. On this clone: No antigen is known for it.

Though nominally healthy at sampling, donors likely had unrecorded immune exposures. This clonotype was sampled from a man in his fifties or sixties in good health and CMV-seronegative. The chain is built from TRBV13 and TRBJ2-1, with 7 nucleotides matching TRBD2. The sample consisted of PBMCs. Here the CDR3 DNA reads TGTGCCAGTACCGGGTCCGGGGGGAATGAGCAGTTCTTC. Its protein product is CASTGSGGNEQFF.